These 18 T cell receptor beta chains were sequenced from one sample in a study of Ad26.COV2.S vaccination and SARS-CoV-2 variants. Treatment specified: about 20 received Ad26.COV2.S at low or high dose, single or two shots; about 5 received placebo; per-sample allocation not given. Specimen acquisition occurred on day 63 following the initial vaccine or placebo injection. Profiled with immunoSEQ multiplex PCR; TCRdb holds only in-frame clones, not every one. Seen here are about 500,000 clones, 80% to 90% observed once, and the top ten hold 1.7%. This sample comprised peripheral blood, obtained in a trial of Ad26.COV2.S vaccine versus placebo. The receptors stem from a person aged 18-65 years who received the Ad26.COV2.S COVID-19 vaccine or a placebo.

The chain is built from TRBV24-1 and TRBJ2-5; 10 bases are shared with TRBD2. The CDR3 is 17 amino acids. Germline CDR1 reads KGHDR; CDR2 reads SFDVKD. J was trimmed by 2 bases and V by 4 bases; bases with no gene match: 9. CDR3 sequence (DNA): TGTGCCACCAGTGAAAGGCCCAGCGGGAGGGCTCAAGAGACCCAGTACTTC. It yields the protein CATSERPSGRAQETQYF.

The chain carries TRBV2 and TRBJ2-7, with D possibly called TRBD1 or TRBD2 (5 bases each). Germline V gene sequence: CDR1 SNHLY, CDR2 FYNNEI. Between the trimmed V and J ends, which lost 6 bases and 0 bases, there was a span of 12 bases. CDR3 size: 14 residues. CDR3 sequence: CASRAGTDSYEQYF. The CDR3 nucleotides are TGTGCCAGCAGAGCCGGGACGGACTCCTACGAGCAGTACTTC.

V gene TRBV6-1 combines with J gene TRBJ2-7; 13 nucleotides match TRBD2. The ends lost 4 bases at V and 2 bases at J; junction bases unmatched: 5. The CDR3 is 16 amino acids. From germline, CDR1 is MNHNS and CDR2 SASEGT. The CDR3 bases are TGTGCCAGCAGTGGGACTAGCGGGAGTGAGACCTACGAGCAGTACTTC. Protein product: CASSGTSGSETYEQYF.

The CDR3 region is CASSLESLHRAQSIAFF. The CDR3 bases are TGTGCCAGCAGCTTAGAGTCCCTGCACAGGGCCCAGAGTATAGCTTTCTTT. J is TRBJ1-1 and V is TRBV7-8, with D tentatively TRBD1 (6 bases). Germline V gives CDR1 SGHVS, CDR2 FQNEAQ. The V and J ends lost 1 base and 10 bases respectively, with 25 bases between them. The CDR3 has 17 residues.

The chain uses TRBV7-6 and TRBJ2-1, with 11 bases fitting TRBD1. The CDR3 extends over 16 amino acids. V shed 2 bases, J shed 4 bases, and the junction held 4 bases outside the gene matches. From germline, CDR1 is SGHVS and CDR2 FNYEAQ. The CDR3 DNA follows: TGTGCCAGCAGCTTAATCGGGACAGGGGGTTACAATGAGCAGTTCTTC. The encoded protein is CASSLIGTGGYNEQFF. Filled out from reference TRBV7-6 and TRBJ2-1, the complete variable domain reads GAGVSQSPRYKVTKRGQDVALRCDPISGHVSLYWYRQALGQGPEFLTYFNYEAQQDKSGLPNDRFSAERPEGSISTLTIQRTEQRDSAMYRCASSLIGTGGYNEQFFGPGTRLTVL.

The J gene is TRBJ1-2, the V gene TRBV28; D is unresolved. V was pared by 2 bases and J by 6 bases, with 16 bases between. The CDR3 is made up of 15 amino acids. Germline V gene data show CDR1 as MDHEN and CDR2 as SYDVKM. CDR3 protein: CASSLASAGSDGYTF. The CDR3 nucleotides read TGTGCCAGCAGTTTAGCCTCGGCCGGCAGCGATGGCTACACCTTC.

The chain uses TRBV6-5 and TRBJ1-4, with 7 bases aligning to TRBD1. Germline values: CDR1 MNHEY, CDR2 SVGAGI. This CDR3 spans 14 amino acids. V dropped 6 bases and J dropped 4; count of bases not matched to a gene: 5. The CDR3: CASSWDSYNEKLFF. The DNA of the CDR3 is TGTGCCAGCAGCTGGGACAGCTATAATGAAAAACTGTTTTTT.

This clone was seen more than once but under ten times. V usage is TRBV6-5 and J usage is TRBJ1-2, with D possibly TRBD1 on 5 matching bases. The CDR3 spans 14 residues. Germline CDR1 and CDR2: MNHEY and SVGAGI. The V end was cut by 2 bases, the J end by 4 bases, with 11 bases between. The CDR3 here is CASSYSLGLYGYTF. The CDR3 nucleotides are TGTGCCAGCAGTTACAGTTTGGGGCTCTATGGCTACACCTTC.

In DNA form, the CDR3 reads TGCGCCAGCAGCTTTGGACAGGGATTTGCGGCGTCCTACGAGCAGTACTTC. Amino acids: CASSFGQGFAASYEQYF. The chain has TRBV5-1 and TRBJ2-7; 8 nucleotides match TRBD1. CDR1 is SGHRS and CDR2 is YFSETQ in the germline V gene. This CDR3 is built from 17 residues. The ends lost 2 bases at V and 1 base at J; junction bases unmatched: 11. The variable domain in full, with the rest retrieved from reference TRBV5-1 and TRBJ2-7, is KAGVTQTPRYLIKTRGQQVTLSCSPISGHRSVSWYQQTPGQGLQFLFEYFSETQRNKGNFPGRFSGRQFSNSRSEMNVSTLELGDSALYLCASSFGQGFAASYEQYFGPGTRLTVT.

The rearrangement uses TRBV29-1 and TRBJ2-7; the match to TRBD2 covers 9 bases. The J segment lost 11 bases and the V segment lost 5 bases, leaving 13 bases of the junction unmatched. CDR1 is SQVTM and CDR2 is ANQGSEA in the germline V gene. This CDR3 comprises 13 residues. For the CDR3, the DNA is TGCAGCGTTAGGACTAGCGAAAGCACGGGGGAGTACTTC. Translated: CSVRTSESTGEYF.

V usage is TRBV19 and J usage is TRBJ1-6, with no clear D. Trimming left V 10 bases short and J 7 bases short, with 14 bases between. The CDR3 contains 13 residues. From germline, CDR1 is LNHDA and CDR2 SQIVND (reference sequence). The CDR3 coding sequence is TGTGCCACCCGGGAGCTATGGAATTCACCCCTCCACTTT. Translating gives CATRELWNSPLHF.

V and J are TRBV6-6 and TRBJ2-2; 8 nucleotides line up with TRBD2. V was clipped by 6 bases and J by 1 base; unmatched bases: 7. Germline V gene data show CDR1 as MNHNY and CDR2 as SVGAGI (reference sequence). The CDR3 length is 16 residues. The CDR3 loop reads CASSPREGVNTGELFF. CDR3 bases: TGTGCCAGCAGCCCTCGGGAGGGGGTGAACACCGGGGAGCTGTTTTTT.

The V call is TRBV10-3, the J call TRBJ2-7; TRBD2 matches 8 bases. Per the germline V gene, CDR1 is ENHRY and CDR2 is SYGVKD. The CDR3 has 14 amino acids. The ends lost 10 bases at V and 4 bases at J; junction bases unmatched: 12. The CDR3 reads CATQGSGRGYEQYF. CDR3 bases: TGTGCCACGCAGGGGAGCGGGAGAGGATACGAGCAGTACTTC.

This chain joins TRBV6-5 and TRBJ2-3; D remains ambiguous. This CDR3 has 12 amino acids. Germline V gene data show CDR1 as MNHEY and CDR2 as SVGAGI. Trimming left V 7 bases short and J 2 bases short, with 7 bases between. DNA for the CDR3: TGTGCCAGCACCCACAACACAGATACGCAGTATTTT. The encoded protein is CASTHNTDTQYF.

The gene calls are TRBV3-1 (or the pseudogene TRBV3-2) and TRBJ2-1, with TRBD2 matching over 12 bases. CDR3 length equals 16 residues. CDR1 is LGHDT, CDR2 YNNKEL, per germline (reference sequence). V lost 4 bases to trimming and J lost 7 bases; unmatched junction nucleotides: 8. The CDR3 here is CASSRATSGGSNEQFF. CDR3 bases: TGTGCCAGCAGCCGCGCGACTAGCGGGGGATCGAATGAGCAGTTCTTC.

The V gene is TRBV27, the J gene TRBJ1-4; 7 nucleotides align to TRBD1. V was clipped by 8 bases and J by 4 bases; unmatched bases: 10. The CDR3 covers 15 residues. Per germline, CDR1 MNHEY and CDR2 SMNVEV (reference sequence). The CDR3 nucleotides read TGTGCCAGCCGCCCTATGGGACAGCATAATGAAAAACTGTTTTTT. This sequence encodes CASRPMGQHNEKLFF.

The chain employs TRBV7-9 and TRBJ1-3; no clear D. Per germline, CDR1 SEHNR and CDR2 FQNEAQ (reference sequence). The CDR3 covers 13 residues. Trimming took 2 bases from V and 0 from J, leaving 2 bases between them. CDR3 DNA: TGTGCCAGCAGCTTAAACTCTGGAAACACCATATATTTT. Its translation: CASSLNSGNTIYF.

The chain has TRBV3-1 (or the pseudogene TRBV3-2) and TRBJ1-5; D is possibly TRBD1 (6 bases). This CDR3 has 17 amino acids. Germline V gives CDR1 LGHDT, CDR2 YNNKEL (reference sequence). Trimming removed 0 bases from V and 7 bases from J, with 19 bases in between. In DNA form, the CDR3 reads TGTGCCAGCAGCCAAGATCTTGTACAGGGACTAGAACAGCCCCAGCATTTT. As protein: CASSQDLVQGLEQPQHF.